This T cell receptor (beta chain) emerged from a study of T cell responses to AZD1222 COVID-19 vaccine. Study-wide results and limits: Of the AZD1222 recipients, only 5 or 6 were seropositive at baseline.

Profiled with immunoSEQ multiplex PCR; TCRdb holds only in-frame clones, not every one. This sample has 110,000 to 150,000 clones, with about 86% found just once. The CDR3 extends over 15 amino acids. Germline-derived CDR1 and CDR2 are SGDLS and YYNGEE. V was clipped by 0 bases and J by 0 bases, with 7 bases between them. With regard to this clone: The antigen is undetermined.

The TCR sequence derives from an adult in good health. The source material was peripheral blood, sampled on day 0 of AZD1222 vaccination. The chain links TRBV9 to TRBJ1-5; D call uncertain. Here the CDR3 reads CASSVGTVSNQPQHF. The CDR3 DNA reads TGTGCCAGCAGCGTAGGAACGGTTAGCAATCAGCCCCAGCATTTT. Looking up the rest from reference TRBV9 and TRBJ1-5 gives the full variable domain: DSGVTQTPKHLITATGQRVTLRCSPRSGDLSVYWYQQSLDQGLQFLIQYYNGEERAKGNILERFSAQQFPDLHSELNLSSLELGDSALYFCASSVGTVSNQPQHFGDGTRLSIL.